The 23 T cell receptor beta chains below were found in one sample sequenced in a study of radiotherapy plus CTLA-4 blockade in lung cancer. Assay: immunoSEQ multiplex PCR; the TCRdb copy retains only in-frame clones and omits some. The top ten hold 7% to 8% of the sample, which has tens of thousands of clones, roughly 80% seen once. The material sequenced was peripheral blood, taken from a patient treated with radiotherapy plus ipilimumab. The source of these receptors is a human donor with non-small cell lung cancer who had stable disease on radiotherapy plus ipilimumab.

This sequence joins TRBV19 and TRBJ1-4; no clear D gene. Germline CDR1 and CDR2: LNHDA and SQIVND (reference sequence). Trimming took off 3 bases at V and 8 bases at J, with 13 bases between the two ends. The CDR3 consists of 14 residues. The CDR3 nucleotides are TGTGCCAGTAGTATCACGGGAAAGGAAGAAAAACTGTTTTTT. This translates into CASSITGKEEKLFF.

This chain uses TRBV20-1 with TRBJ2-7; D unclear. Deletions cut 5 bases from V and 8 bases from J, with 13 bases between. The germline gives CDR1 DFQATT, CDR2 SNEGSKA (reference sequence). The CDR3 extends over 11 amino acids. The CDR3 spells CSARQVEQQYF. Written as DNA, the CDR3 is TGCAGTGCTCGTCAGGTAGAGCAGCAGTACTTC.

Remarks on this clone: The conserved phenylalanine or tryptophan normally closing the CDR3 is absent here, so this likely arose from a read error. The chain uses TRBV5-6 and TRBJ1-2; tentative D call: TRBD1 (6 bases). CDR3 length: 14 residues. Trimming left V 4 bases short and J 2 bases short, with 12 bases between. Per germline, CDR1 SGHDT and CDR2 YYEEEE. The CDR3 region has the DNA TGTGCCAGCAGCCGCGAAAGGGGGAACTATGGCTACACCCTC. It yields the protein CASSRERGNYGYTL.

This clone was seen a handful of times. The V and J genes are TRBV9 and TRBJ2-3; 12 nucleotides align to TRBD2. V shed 3 bases, J shed 5 bases, and the junction held 10 bases outside the gene matches. The CDR3 sequence is 17 residues long. From germline, CDR1 is SGDLS and CDR2 YYNGEE. The CDR3 region has the DNA TGTGCCAGCAGCGGCCTACCTAGCGGGGGGGAATTAGATACGCAGTATTTT. Protein sequence: CASSGLPSGGELDTQYF.

Points on this clone: This same CDR3 is encoded by further DNA sequences in the sample. This chain joins TRBV28 and TRBJ2-2; D may be TRBD1 (6 bases). The CDR3 spans 16 residues. The germline gives CDR1 MDHEN, CDR2 SYDVKM. V was clipped by 6 bases and J by 5 bases, with 19 bases between them. The CDR3 loop reads CASREEWGLSTGELFF. The CDR3 nucleotides read TGTGCCAGCAGGGAGGAGTGGGGGCTAAGTACCGGGGAGCTGTTTTTT.

This chain connects TRBV5-6 to TRBJ2-3, with D maybe TRBD1 (6 bases). Per germline, CDR1 SGHDT and CDR2 YYEEEE. The CDR3 consists of 14 residues. V was trimmed by 0 bases and J by 2 bases, leaving 7 bases between them. CDR3 region: CASSLDRVTDTQYF. CDR3 DNA sequence: TGTGCCAGCAGCTTGGACAGGGTCACAGATACGCAGTATTTT.

The chain carries TRBV7-6 and TRBJ2-3; unclear D gene. This CDR3 contains 13 residues. The V end was cut by 4 bases, the J end by 10 bases, with 15 bases between. Germline CDR1 reads SGHVS; CDR2 reads FNYEAQ. The DNA for the CDR3 is TGTGCCAGCAGCTCCCCCGGCGCTCGAGCGCAGTATTTT. This encodes CASSSPGARAQYF.

The J gene is TRBJ2-3, the V gene TRBV6-5; D call uncertain. CDR1 is MNHEY and CDR2 is SVGAGI in the germline V gene. The CDR3 runs 16 residues. V lost 0 bases and J lost 3, with 13 bases in between. This chain's CDR3 is CASSYSIGRKTDTQYF. CDR3 in DNA: TGTGCCAGCAGTTACTCGATAGGCAGGAAAACAGATACGCAGTATTTT.

The V gene is TRBV20-1, the J gene TRBJ1-1; the D gene is possibly TRBD1 (6 bases). Trimming removed 1 base at V and 9 bases at J, with 9 bases between. The V gene's germline CDR1 is DFQATT and CDR2 SNEGSKA (reference sequence). This CDR3 contains 11 residues. The CDR3 reads CSARGDRKAFF. Written as DNA, the CDR3 is TGCAGTGCTAGAGGCGACAGGAAAGCTTTCTTT.

The sample holds a few counts of this clone. The rearrangement links TRBV2 to TRBJ2-1; TRBD2 matches at 7 bases. Germline CDR1 SNHLY, CDR2 FYNNEI. The ends lost 2 bases at V and 2 bases at J; junction bases unmatched: 3. The CDR3 contains 15 residues. In DNA form, the CDR3 reads TGTGCCAGCAGTGAAAGTCTAGCGGCCTACAATGAGCAGTTCTTC. Amino acid sequence: CASSESLAAYNEQFF.

The gene calls are TRBV29-1 and TRBJ2-3, with unresolved D. CDR3 size: 12 residues. Trimming pared 1 base from V and 6 bases from J, leaving 8 bases between. CDR1 is SQVTM and CDR2 is ANQGSEA in the germline V gene. CDR3 coding DNA: TGCAGCGTTGAAGTTGTAGTGGATACGCAGTATTTT. This codes for CSVEVVVDTQYF.

This chain links TRBV6-6 with TRBJ1-1; possibly TRBD1 for D (5 bases). The germline V gene encodes CDR1 MNHNY and CDR2 SVGAGI (reference sequence). The CDR3 is made up of 12 amino acids. V gave up 4 bases and J gave up 7 bases, with 10 bases separating them. As DNA, the CDR3 is TGTGCCAGCAGTTTAGAGAGGGGTGAAGCTTTCTTT. This gives the protein CASSLERGEAFF.

V is TRBV2 and J is TRBJ1-6, with TRBD1 matching over 7 bases. This CDR3 comprises 14 residues. Germline-derived CDR1 and CDR2 are SNHLY and FYNNEI. V shed 5 bases, J shed 5 bases, and the junction held 3 bases outside the gene matches. This CDR3 reads CASSSTGNNSPLHF. In nucleotides, the CDR3 is TGTGCCAGCAGTTCGACAGGGAATAATTCACCCCTCCACTTT.

The chain has TRBV5-1 and TRBJ1-2; a possible D gene is TRBD1 (5 bases). V was pared by 0 bases and J by 4 bases, with 16 bases between. Germline assignment: CDR1 SGHRS and CDR2 YFSETQ. This CDR3 is 16 amino acids long. As DNA, the CDR3 is TGCGCCAGCAGCTTGGTACAGGCCCAAAAAATCTATGGCTACACCTTC. Protein sequence: CASSLVQAQKIYGYTF. The full variable domain, its missing parts supplied by reference TRBV5-1 and TRBJ1-2, is KAGVTQTPRYLIKTRGQQVTLSCSPISGHRSVSWYQQTPGQGLQFLFEYFSETQRNKGNFPGRFSGRQFSNSRSEMNVSTLELGDSALYLCASSLVQAQKIYGYTFGSGTRLTVV.

The V call is TRBV5-1, the J call TRBJ1-1; no clear D. Germline CDR1 is SGHRS and CDR2 is YFSETQ. Trimming pared 0 bases from V and 0 bases from J, leaving 9 bases between. The CDR3 extends over 15 amino acids. CDR3 region: CASSLGRLMNTEAFF. In DNA form, the CDR3 reads TGCGCCAGCAGCTTGGGCAGGCTAATGAACACTGAAGCTTTCTTT.

This clone was seen a handful of times. This chain joins TRBV18 and TRBJ2-7; 9 nucleotides agree with TRBD1. The CDR3 sequence is 14 residues long. The germline V gene has CDR1 KGHSH and CDR2 LQKENI. V shed 2 bases and J 6 bases; nucleotides not matched to a gene: 5. In DNA form, the CDR3 reads TGTGCCAGCTCACCAAGGACAGGGGCCCCCGAGCAGTACTTC. Protein sequence: CASSPRTGAPEQYF.

The V gene is TRBV9, the J gene TRBJ1-1, with 9 bases lining up with TRBD1. This CDR3 has 16 amino acids. The ends lost 2 bases at V and 0 bases at J; junction bases unmatched: 5. Germline V gives CDR1 SGDLS, CDR2 YYNGEE. This CDR3 is CASSVGTGSMNTEAFF. DNA of the CDR3: TGTGCCAGCAGCGTCGGGACAGGGTCCATGAACACTGAAGCTTTCTTT.

This CDR3 is CAANGGITEAFF. CDR3 sequence (DNA): TGTGCCGCTAATGGGGGCATCACTGAAGCTTTCTTT. V gene TRBV6-6 combines with J gene TRBJ1-1; a weak D match, TRBD1 (6 bases). The CDR3 has 12 residues. Germline CDR1 and CDR2: MNHNY and SVGAGI (reference sequence). V was shortened by 11 bases and J by 4 bases, with 14 bases between the two germline ends.

This sequence joins TRBV5-1 and TRBJ2-1; 9 bases are a match to TRBD2. This CDR3 region has 16 residues. Germline CDR1 SGHRS, CDR2 YFSETQ. V trimming: 5 bases; J trimming: 3 bases; junction bases outside the gene matches: 9. The CDR3 DNA sequence: TGCGCCAGCAGTCGGGAGCCTAGCGGGGTCTACAATGAGCAGTTCTTC. Translated: CASSREPSGVYNEQFF.

To note about this clone: Other DNA sequences in the same sample also yield this CDR3. V gene TRBV30 combines with J gene TRBJ2-3; possibly TRBD2 for D (5 bases). CDR3 length: 19 amino acids. Trimming pared 6 bases from V and 6 bases from J, leaving 34 bases between. Germline-derived CDR1 and CDR2 are GTSNPN and SVGIG (reference sequence). CDR3: CACLTRVGGLGVVGDTQYF. CDR3 nucleotide sequence: TGTGCCTGTCTCACTAGGGTCGGTGGGCTCGGGGTCGTCGGCGATACGCAGTATTTT.

This clone appeared once. The chain uses TRBV18 and TRBJ1-1; D is possibly TRBD1 (5 bases). Germline V gene sequence: CDR1 KGHSH, CDR2 LQKENI. V gave up 2 bases and J gave up 1 base, with 8 bases separating them. The CDR3 spans 14 residues. The CDR3 is CASSPGAANTEAFF. CDR3 bases: TGTGCCAGCTCACCAGGGGCCGCGAACACTGAAGCTTTCTTT.

This clone is a singleton in its sample. The chain links TRBV27 to TRBJ2-3; TRBD1 matches 8 bases. Germline loops: CDR1 MNHEY, CDR2 SMNVEV (reference sequence). The ends lost 2 bases at V and 8 bases at J; junction bases unmatched: 9. The CDR3 contains 15 residues. The CDR3 loop reads CASSLGGQALRTQYF. The DNA of the CDR3 is TGTGCCAGCAGTTTAGGGGGACAGGCACTTCGTACGCAGTATTTT.

The chain is built from TRBV29-1 and TRBJ1-2; D gene unclear. CDR3 length: 13 residues. Germline lookup yields CDR1 SQVTM and CDR2 ANQGSEA. V was trimmed by 4 bases and J by 0 bases, leaving 9 bases between them. This CDR3 reads CSVVMVANYGYTF. The CDR3 DNA reads TGCAGCGTTGTAATGGTCGCTAACTATGGCTACACCTTC.